This note documents a single TCR beta chain sequence. Its antigen remains unidentified. The data were obtained in a study of T cell responses to AZD1222 COVID-19 vaccine. Overall study results and limits: Once two AZD1222 doses were given, Spike-specific TCR breadth and depth went up. Among vaccine-associated CD4 TCRs, coverage spanned spike, with dominance at 160-218 and 743-854. In the spike-specific TCR repertoire, nearly half reportedly target unmutated variant regions.

This CDR3 contains 11 residues. Second-dose intervals near 4 or 12 weeks were combined. Sequencing was performed with immunoSEQ multiplex PCR; in TCRdb, only in-frame clones are kept and a portion is missing. The repertoire consists of 100,000 to 150,000 clones, with approximately 86% occurring once and the leading ten covering roughly 3.1%. V usage is TRBV12-2 and J usage is TRBJ2-5; TRBD2 is taken as the D call from the table, unchecked against the DNA. TRBV12-2 is assigned pseudogene status. This receptor was identified in an adult who received the AZD1222 COVID-19 vaccine. Sequences were derived from peripheral blood, sampled 28 days after the second AZD1222 dose. CDR3 region: CASRRAETQYF. As DNA, the CDR3 is TGTGCAAGTCGGAGAGCAGAGACCCAGTACTTC.